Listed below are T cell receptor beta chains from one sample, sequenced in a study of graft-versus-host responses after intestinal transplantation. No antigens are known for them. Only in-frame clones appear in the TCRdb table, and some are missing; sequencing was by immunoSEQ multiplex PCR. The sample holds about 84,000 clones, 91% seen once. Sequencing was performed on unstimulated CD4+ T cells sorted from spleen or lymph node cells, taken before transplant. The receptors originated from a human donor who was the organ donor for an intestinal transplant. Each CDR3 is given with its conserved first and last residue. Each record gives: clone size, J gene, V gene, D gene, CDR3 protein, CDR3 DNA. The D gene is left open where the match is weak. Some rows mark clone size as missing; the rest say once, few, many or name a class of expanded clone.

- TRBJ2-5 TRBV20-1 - CSAEGGTQYF TGCAGCGCAGAGGGAGGGACCCAGTACTTC
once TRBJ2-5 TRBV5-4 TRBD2 CASSLTSGGYQETQYF TGTGCCAGCAGCTTGACTAGCGGAGGGTACCAAGAGACCCAGTACTTC
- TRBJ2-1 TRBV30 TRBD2 CAWSVLLVLGGNYNEQFF TGTGCCTGGAGTGTACTCTTAGTTTTGGGGGGGAACTACAATGAGCAGTTCTTC
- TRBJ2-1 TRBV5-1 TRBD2 CASSGSGGATYNEQFF TGCGCCAGCAGCGGGAGCGGGGGGGCAACCTACAATGAGCAGTTCTTC
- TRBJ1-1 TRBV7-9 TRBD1 CASSHLARGQRDTEAFF TGTGCCAGCAGCCACCTAGCCAGGGGGCAACGGGACACTGAAGCTTTCTTT
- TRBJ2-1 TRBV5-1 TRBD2 CASSLGGSSYNEQFF TGCGCCAGCAGCTTGGGCGGGAGCTCCTACAATGAGCAGTTCTTC
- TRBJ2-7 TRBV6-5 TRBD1 CASRVEQGASYEQYF TGTGCCAGCAGAGTCGAACAGGGGGCATCCTACGAGCAGTACTTC
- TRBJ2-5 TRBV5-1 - CASSLRQLETQYF TGCGCCAGCAGCTTGCGACAGTTGGAGACCCAGTACTTC
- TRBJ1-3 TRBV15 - CATSRDRGRGNTIYF TGTGCCACCAGCAGAGACAGGGGTCGTGGAAACACCATATATTTT
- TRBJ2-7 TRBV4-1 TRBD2 CASSQEWFLTSGRAYEQYF TGCGCCAGCAGCCAAGAGTGGTTCTTGACTAGCGGGAGGGCCTACGAGCAGTACTTC
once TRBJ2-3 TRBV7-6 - CASSSSLDTQYF TGTGCCAGCAGCTCGAGTTTAGATACGCAGTATTTT
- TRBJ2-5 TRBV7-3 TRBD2 CASSLLRMGLAGEETQYF TGTGCCAGCAGCTTGCTGAGGATGGGACTAGCGGGTGAAGAGACCCAGTACTTC
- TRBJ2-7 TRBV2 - CASRLGVEQYF TGTGCCAGCAGGCTAGGCGTCGAGCAGTACTTC
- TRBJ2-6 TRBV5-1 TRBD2 CARNPSPIAGEKSGANVLTF TGCGCCAGAAACCCGTCTCCGATAGCGGGAGAGAAATCTGGGGCCAACGTCCTGACTTTC
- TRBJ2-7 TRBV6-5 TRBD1 CAILPIEGARNEQYF TGTGCCATCTTACCTATAGAGGGGGCAAGGAACGAGCAGTACTTC
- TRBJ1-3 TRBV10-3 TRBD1 CAIGTDPGNTIYF TGTGCCATCGGGACAGACCCGGGAAACACCATATATTTT
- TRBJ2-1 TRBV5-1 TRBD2 CASSLAGSGRATEQFF TGCGCCAGCAGCTTGGCCGGTAGCGGGAGGGCCACTGAGCAGTTCTTC
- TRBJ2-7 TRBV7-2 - CASSYGGARSYEQYF TGTGCCAGCAGCTATGGCGGAGCGCGATCCTACGAGCAGTACTTC
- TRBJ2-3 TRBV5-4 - CASSLEGLLDADTQYF TGTGCCAGCAGCTTGGAGGGACTTTTAGACGCAGATACGCAGTATTTT
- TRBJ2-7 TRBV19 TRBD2 CASSPLAGAEQYF TGTGCCAGTAGTCCTCTAGCGGGAGCCGAGCAGTACTTC
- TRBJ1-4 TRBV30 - CAWSGPGGEKLFF TGTGCCTGGAGTGGGCCGGGGGGTGAAAAACTGTTTTTT
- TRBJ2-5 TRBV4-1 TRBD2 CASSQKAGVEGQETQYF TGCGCCAGCAGCCAAAAGGCGGGGGTTGAGGGGCAAGAGACCCAGTACTTC